This TCR beta chain was found in a study of T cell responses to AZD1222 COVID-19 vaccine. Overall study findings and caveats: Only six or seven AZD1222 recipients tested seropositive at baseline.

CDR3 size: 14 residues. Germline V CDR1 and CDR2: SGHTA, FQGNSA. The V gene lost 3 bases and the J gene lost 6 bases, with 14 bases spanning the gap. Of note for this clone: Its antigen is undetermined.

Assay used: immunoSEQ multiplex PCR; TCRdb lists only in-frame clones, some missing. This table holds 130,000 to 150,000 clones, 89% found once. Sequences were derived from peripheral blood, sampled 28 days after the second AZD1222 dose. This TCR derives from an adult who received the AZD1222 COVID-19 vaccine. The chain combines TRBV7-2 with TRBJ1-2, with D perhaps TRBD1 (5 bases). CDR3 nucleotide sequence: TGTGCCAGCAGCTTTACGACCGGGACGGATGGCTACACCTTC. Encoded protein: CASSFTTGTDGYTF.